This T cell receptor (beta chain) comes out of a study of cytomegalovirus exposure and HLA in healthy donors. The PCR made use of 60 Vbeta and 13 Jbeta primers. Assay used: immunoSEQ multiplex PCR; TCRdb lists only in-frame clones, some missing. This table has 100,000 to 150,000 clones, around 83% appearing once. The ends were cut back, 5 bases at V and 5 bases at J, with 24 bases in the middle. The CDR3 loop spans 17 amino acids. Per germline, CDR1 MDHEN and CDR2 SYDVKM. Material: PBMCs. The chain recombines TRBV28 with TRBJ1-2; D unclear. This clonotype was sampled from a man over 45 in good health and CMV-seronegative. This CDR3 reads CASSAGGLALNVYGYTF. DNA for the CDR3: TGTGCCAGCAGTGCCGGAGGCCTAGCACTCAACGTATATGGCTACACCTTC.